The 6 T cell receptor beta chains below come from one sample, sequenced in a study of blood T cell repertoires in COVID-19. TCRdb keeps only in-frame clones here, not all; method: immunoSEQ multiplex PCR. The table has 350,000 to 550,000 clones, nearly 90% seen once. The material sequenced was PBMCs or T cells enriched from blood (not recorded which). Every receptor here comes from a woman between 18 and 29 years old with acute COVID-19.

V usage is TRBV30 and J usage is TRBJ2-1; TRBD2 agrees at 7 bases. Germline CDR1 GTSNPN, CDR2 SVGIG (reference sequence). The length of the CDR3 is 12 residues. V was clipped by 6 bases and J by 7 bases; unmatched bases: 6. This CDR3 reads CACWGGANEQFF. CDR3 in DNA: TGTGCCTGTTGGGGAGGGGCGAATGAGCAGTTCTTC.

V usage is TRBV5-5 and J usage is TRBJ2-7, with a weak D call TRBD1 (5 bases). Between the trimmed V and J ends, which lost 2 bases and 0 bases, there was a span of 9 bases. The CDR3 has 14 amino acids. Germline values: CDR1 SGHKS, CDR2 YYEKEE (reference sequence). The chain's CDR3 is CASSFGTGSYEQYF. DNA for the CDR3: TGTGCCAGCAGCTTCGGTACAGGCTCCTACGAGCAGTACTTC.

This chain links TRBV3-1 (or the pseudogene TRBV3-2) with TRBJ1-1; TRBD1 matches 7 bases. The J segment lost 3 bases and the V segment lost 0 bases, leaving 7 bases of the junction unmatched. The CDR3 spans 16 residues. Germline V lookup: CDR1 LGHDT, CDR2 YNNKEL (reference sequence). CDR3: CASSQDPETGYTEAFF. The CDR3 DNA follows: TGTGCCAGCAGCCAAGATCCAGAGACAGGGTACACTGAAGCTTTCTTT.

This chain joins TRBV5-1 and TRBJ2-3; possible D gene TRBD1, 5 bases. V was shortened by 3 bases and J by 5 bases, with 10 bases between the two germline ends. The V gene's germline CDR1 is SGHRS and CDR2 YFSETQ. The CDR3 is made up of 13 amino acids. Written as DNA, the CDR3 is TGCGCCAGCAGCTCTGGGGCTGGAGATACGCAGTATTTT. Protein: CASSSGAGDTQYF.

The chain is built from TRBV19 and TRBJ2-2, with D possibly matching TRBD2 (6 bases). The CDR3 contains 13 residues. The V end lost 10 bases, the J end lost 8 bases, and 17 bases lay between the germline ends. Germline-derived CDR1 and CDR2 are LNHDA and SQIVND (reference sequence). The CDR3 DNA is TGTGCCACTACAATAGGAGGGATAGGGGAGCTGTTTTTT. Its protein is CATTIGGIGELFF.

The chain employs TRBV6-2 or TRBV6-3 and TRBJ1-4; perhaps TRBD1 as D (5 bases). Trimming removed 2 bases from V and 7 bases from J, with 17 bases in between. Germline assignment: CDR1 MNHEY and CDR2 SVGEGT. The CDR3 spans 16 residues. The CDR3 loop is CASSYGWAGRTEKLFF. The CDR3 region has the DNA TGTGCCAGCAGTTACGGTTGGGCAGGGCGTACTGAAAAACTGTTTTTT.